This T cell receptor beta chain derives from a study of T cells after yellow fever vaccination. Study overall: SMART-Seq v4 Ultra Low Input prepared libraries from low-cell fractions. The study, taken as a whole, reports: Post-booster repertoires contained most primary-vaccination clones again (around 97% CD4, 85% to 90% CD8). Any FACS-sorted repertoire could hold abundant clonotypes that contaminate it from the bulk population. A small proportion of clonotypes was detected in both the CD4 and CD8 compartments.

TCRdb recomputed calls from the 5' RACE reads with MiXCR, one row per CDR3 protein. The data hold around 160,000 distinct CDR3 sequences, with almost 7% observed a single time. The V segment lost 4 bases and the J segment 8 bases; nucleotides outside the gene matches: 7. The CDR3 length is 13 residues. Per germline, CDR1 SGHTA and CDR2 FQGNSA. This clonotype has only a few counts. What it binds is unknown. The clonotype comes from a man in his late teens or twenties who received the YFV17D yellow fever vaccine. Sequencing was performed on CD4+ T cells sorted from PBMCs, taken about 5 days after the first yellow fever vaccination. The rearrangement links TRBV7-2 to TRBJ1-2, with 7 nucleotides matching TRBD1. CDR3 in amino acids: CASSSSGGSGYTF. The CDR3 DNA reads TGTGCCAGCAGCTCCTCAGGGGGTAGCGGCTACACCTTC.